The present T cell receptor beta chain was sequenced within a study of blood T cell repertoires in COVID-19. The overall study: Some COVID-19 samples were acute and others convalescent; all came from the United States, Italy and Spain.

Authors' methods: Amplification with reference gene primers provided the estimates of nucleated cell counts. Clones were read by immunoSEQ multiplex PCR, and TCRdb kept only the in-frame ones, dropping some. V, J and clone size derive from that table, while D and trimming were established from the DNA sequence. The sample lists around 230,000 clones, approximately 91% occurring once. The CDR3 loop spans 17 amino acids. Trimming shortened V by 4 bases and J by 8 bases, and 27 bases separated the two germline ends. Germline CDR1 SGHRS, CDR2 YFSETQ. The sequenced material came from peripheral blood. The rearrangement uses TRBV5-1 and TRBJ1-1; perhaps TRBD1 as D (5 bases). The TCR comes from a man in his forties with acute or convalescent COVID-19. This CDR3 reads CASSPGVGSFEGREAFF. The CDR3 nucleotides read TGCGCCAGCAGCCCGGGAGTGGGTAGCTTTGAGGGGAGGGAAGCTTTCTTT. Full variable domain (missing parts from reference TRBV5-1 and TRBJ1-1): KAGVTQTPRYLIKTRGQQVTLSCSPISGHRSVSWYQQTPGQGLQFLFEYFSETQRNKGNFPGRFSGRQFSNSRSEMNVSTLELGDSALYLCASSPGVGSFEGREAFFGQGTRLTVV.